These T cell receptor beta chains were read from a single sample in a study of T cell changes during pregnancy in multiple sclerosis. Profiling relied on immunoSEQ multiplex PCR, and the TCRdb table lists in-frame clones only, not all of them. The table lists tens of thousands of clones, roughly 92% of them singletons. The sample consisted of CD8+ T cells from peripheral blood mononuclear cells, taken in the third trimester of pregnancy. These receptors all come from a female donor in good health, enrolled as a control in a pregnancy study. CDR3s include the opening cysteine and the closing phenylalanine or tryptophan. Each record gives: V gene, clone size, D gene, J gene, CDR3 protein, CDR3 DNA. D genes are given only for firm matches. Expanded clones are given a class, and other clones once, few, many or no size at all.

v_call: TRBV27
clone_size: -
d_call: TRBD2
j_call: TRBJ2-7
cdr3_aa: CATSSGANEQYF
cdr3_nt: TGTGCCACCTCTAGCGGGGCGAACGAGCAGTACTTC

v_call: TRBV9
clone_size: -
d_call: TRBD2
j_call: TRBJ2-5
cdr3_aa: CASSGTSGVETQYF
cdr3_nt: TGTGCCAGCAGCGGGACTAGCGGGGTAGAGACCCAGTACTTC

v_call: TRBV4-3
clone_size: -
d_call: -
j_call: TRBJ1-1
cdr3_aa: CASSQDGTAGTEAFF
cdr3_nt: TGCGCCAGCAGCCAAGATGGCACAGCGGGGACTGAAGCTTTCTTT

v_call: TRBV7-9
clone_size: -
d_call: TRBD1
j_call: TRBJ2-5
cdr3_aa: CASSIPGQGWETQYF
cdr3_nt: TGTGCCAGCAGCATACCGGGACAGGGATGGGAGACCCAGTACTTC

v_call: TRBV10-2
clone_size: -
d_call: -
j_call: TRBJ1-3
cdr3_aa: CASSENSSGNTIYF
cdr3_nt: TGCGCCAGCAGTGAGAACAGCTCTGGAAACACCATATATTTT

v_call: TRBV27
clone_size: -
d_call: -
j_call: TRBJ1-2
cdr3_aa: CASSLARNYGYTF
cdr3_nt: TGTGCCAGCAGTTTAGCCAGAAACTATGGCTACACCTTC

v_call: TRBV6-6
clone_size: -
d_call: -
j_call: TRBJ2-1
cdr3_aa: CASTLMPAPLMDEQFF
cdr3_nt: TGTGCCAGCACCCTGATGCCCGCACCCCTAATGGATGAGCAGTTCTTC

v_call: TRBV4-3
clone_size: -
d_call: -
j_call: TRBJ1-1
cdr3_aa: CASSPRAGGPGDTEAFF
cdr3_nt: TGCGCCAGCAGCCCCAGGGCGGGTGGGCCGGGGGACACTGAAGCTTTCTTT

v_call: TRBV6-6
clone_size: -
d_call: -
j_call: TRBJ1-2
cdr3_aa: CASSPLPGTSNYGYTF
cdr3_nt: TGTGCCAGCAGTCCACTCCCCGGGACAAGTAACTATGGCTACACCTTC

v_call: TRBV27
clone_size: once
d_call: -
j_call: TRBJ1-2
cdr3_aa: CASSSSADSIYGYTF
cdr3_nt: TGTGCCAGCAGCTCCAGCGCCGACAGTATTTATGGCTACACCTTC

v_call: TRBV4-2
clone_size: -
d_call: -
j_call: TRBJ1-5
cdr3_aa: CASSQEFQGNQPQHF
cdr3_nt: TGTGCCAGCAGCCAAGAGTTCCAGGGGAATCAGCCCCAGCATTTT

v_call: TRBV23-1
clone_size: -
d_call: TRBD1
j_call: TRBJ2-7
cdr3_aa: CASSQWDPQGAYEQYF
cdr3_nt: TGCGCCAGCAGTCAATGGGACCCCCAGGGGGCCTACGAGCAGTACTTC

v_call: TRBV4-2
clone_size: -
d_call: -
j_call: TRBJ1-6
cdr3_aa: CASSQDFSQGGSPLHF
cdr3_nt: TGTGCCAGCAGCCAAGACTTCAGTCAGGGTGGATCACCCCTCCACTTT

v_call: TRBV5-1
clone_size: -
d_call: -
j_call: TRBJ2-5
cdr3_aa: CASSLQGIKETQYF
cdr3_nt: TGCGCCAGCAGCTTACAGGGCATTAAAGAGACCCAGTACTTC

v_call: TRBV9
clone_size: -
d_call: TRBD1
j_call: TRBJ2-1
cdr3_aa: CASSVEGTAVAYNEQFF
cdr3_nt: TGTGCCAGCAGCGTAGAAGGGACAGCAGTGGCCTACAATGAGCAGTTCTTC

v_call: TRBV6-4
clone_size: few
d_call: TRBD1
j_call: TRBJ2-7
cdr3_aa: CASSDTDRGFSYEQYF
cdr3_nt: TGTGCCAGCAGTGATACGGACAGGGGGTTCTCCTACGAGCAGTACTTC

v_call: TRBV19
clone_size: -
d_call: TRBD1
j_call: TRBJ2-7
cdr3_aa: CASNPGTGDYEQYF
cdr3_nt: TGTGCCAGTAATCCCGGGACAGGGGACTACGAGCAGTACTTC

v_call: TRBV19
clone_size: -
d_call: -
j_call: TRBJ1-5
cdr3_aa: CASSIEETSNQPQHF
cdr3_nt: TGTGCCAGTAGTATCGAGGAAACAAGCAATCAGCCCCAGCATTTT

v_call: TRBV7-9
clone_size: -
d_call: TRBD1
j_call: TRBJ1-2
cdr3_aa: CASTGQGAPYGYTF
cdr3_nt: TGTGCCAGCACGGGACAGGGGGCGCCTTATGGCTACACCTTC

v_call: TRBV9
clone_size: -
d_call: -
j_call: TRBJ1-1
cdr3_aa: CASSVARDTEAFF
cdr3_nt: TGTGCCAGCAGCGTAGCGAGGGACACTGAAGCTTTCTTT

v_call: TRBV5-6
clone_size: -
d_call: -
j_call: TRBJ1-2
cdr3_aa: CASSLVQGDGYTF
cdr3_nt: TGTGCCAGCAGCTTGGTACAGGGAGATGGCTACACCTTC

v_call: TRBV13
clone_size: -
d_call: TRBD1
j_call: TRBJ1-2
cdr3_aa: CASSLRAGGYGYTF
cdr3_nt: TGTGCCAGCAGCTTAAGGGCAGGGGGCTATGGCTACACCTTC